Listed here are 15 T cell receptor beta chains from one sample, sequenced in a study of blood T cell repertoires in COVID-19. Assay used: immunoSEQ multiplex PCR; TCRdb lists only in-frame clones, some missing. The table records some 140,000 clones, about 87% of them present only once. Specimen: peripheral blood. These TCRs come from a man aged 50 to 59 with active COVID-19.

The chain combines TRBV12-5 with TRBJ2-5, with TRBD2 as a possible D gene (6 bases). CDR1 and CDR2 from the germline V gene are LGHNT and FRNRAP. Trimming pared 0 bases from V and 2 bases from J, leaving 13 bases between. This CDR3 comprises 16 residues. The chain's CDR3 is CASGLVLGLQQETQYF. In DNA form, the CDR3 reads TGTGCTAGTGGTTTGGTCTTAGGACTACAACAAGAGACCCAGTACTTC.

This chain uses TRBV19 with TRBJ1-6, with D uncertain. Trimming shortened V by 1 base and J by 9 bases, and 4 bases separated the two germline ends. Germline CDR1 reads LNHDA; CDR2 reads SQIVND (reference sequence). The CDR3 sequence is 12 residues long. CDR3 sequence reads: CASSIGASPLHF. In nucleotides, the CDR3 is TGTGCCAGTAGTATAGGGGCTTCACCCCTCCACTTT.

This sequence joins TRBV24-1 and TRBJ2-1; 10 nucleotides match TRBD1. Germline values: CDR1 KGHDR, CDR2 SFDVKD. This CDR3 has 16 residues. J gave up 3 bases and V 3 bases, and 4 bases lay outside the gene matches. The CDR3 nucleotides are TGTGCCACCAGTGATCCCGGGACAGGGGACTACAATGAGCAGTTCTTC. As protein: CATSDPGTGDYNEQFF.

In its sample, this clone was seen a few times. CDR3 loop: CAWSGRPGPTSSPYEQYF. Here the CDR3 DNA reads TGTGCCTGGAGTGGTAGGCCAGGCCCGACTAGCTCACCCTACGAGCAGTACTTC. V and J are TRBV30 and TRBJ2-7; TRBD2 matches 7 bases. Germline CDR1 GTSNPN, CDR2 SVGIG (reference sequence). V dropped 1 base and J dropped 2; count of bases not matched to a gene: 17. The CDR3 extends over 18 amino acids.

V is TRBV11-2 and J is TRBJ2-2; 7 nucleotides line up with TRBD1. The CDR3 extends over 15 amino acids. Per germline, CDR1 SGHAT and CDR2 FQNNGV. J gave up 4 bases and V 1 base, and 3 bases lay outside the gene matches. The CDR3 DNA follows: TGTGCCAGCAGCTTAGTAACAGGGGTCACCGGGGAGCTGTTTTTT. This encodes CASSLVTGVTGELFF.

The chain combines TRBV18 with TRBJ2-2; a possible D gene is TRBD1 (6 bases). This CDR3 has 16 residues. With 1 base removed from V and 4 bases from J, the gap between germline ends came to 13 bases. Germline values: CDR1 KGHSH, CDR2 LQKENI. The CDR3 loop reads CASSPLQGRGTGELFF. Written as DNA, the CDR3 is TGTGCCAGCTCACCACTGCAGGGGCGTGGCACCGGGGAGCTGTTTTTT.

V and J are TRBV15 and TRBJ1-2; no definite D call. The CDR3 sequence is 15 residues long. Trimming pared 3 bases from V and 0 bases from J, leaving 11 bases between. The V gene's germline CDR1 is LNHNV and CDR2 YYDKDF (reference sequence). The chain's CDR3 is CATSRDYGANYGYTF. CDR3 coding DNA: TGTGCCACCAGCAGGGATTATGGAGCTAACTATGGCTACACCTTC.

The chain couples TRBV6-6 to TRBJ1-5; D is perhaps TRBD1 (6 bases). The CDR3 totals 14 residues. Trimming removed 2 bases at V and 4 bases at J, with 9 bases between. From germline, CDR1 is MNHNY and CDR2 SVGAGI (reference sequence). CDR3 sequence: CASSYTGTNQPQHF. CDR3 nucleotides: TGTGCCAGCAGTTACACAGGGACGAATCAGCCCCAGCATTTT.

V and J are TRBV7-2 and TRBJ1-6; possible D gene TRBD1, 6 bases. CDR1 SGHTA and CDR2 FQGNSA come from the germline V gene. V was shortened by 2 bases and J by 7 bases, with 9 bases between the two germline ends. The CDR3 spans 14 residues. CDR3 bases: TGTGCCAGCAGCTTACAGGGGCTAAATTCACCCCTCCACTTT. This translates into CASSLQGLNSPLHF.

The V gene is TRBV7-8, the J gene TRBJ1-5; 7 bases match TRBD1. The CDR3 consists of 15 residues. The V gene's germline CDR1 is SGHVS and CDR2 FQNEAQ. V lost 5 bases to trimming and J lost 7 bases; unmatched junction nucleotides: 11. The CDR3 reads CASSHLTGAEQPQHF. CDR3 nucleotides: TGTGCCAGCAGCCACCTTACAGGGGCTGAGCAGCCCCAGCATTTT.

The V gene is TRBV3-1 (or the pseudogene TRBV3-2), the J gene TRBJ2-1, with D possibly TRBD1 on 6 matching bases. V was cut by 4 bases and J by 6 bases, with 22 bases left in between. Germline loops: CDR1 LGHDT, CDR2 YNNKEL (reference sequence). The CDR3 loop spans 17 amino acids. CDR3 amino acids: CASSPRIRDKGLNEQFF. The CDR3 DNA reads TGTGCCAGCAGCCCCAGAATCAGGGACAAGGGCCTCAATGAGCAGTTCTTC.

The chain combines TRBV19 with TRBJ1-1; no reliable D call. CDR1 is LNHDA, CDR2 SQIVND, per germline (reference sequence). The CDR3 length is 13 residues. V gave up 1 base and J gave up 7 bases, with 10 bases separating them. CDR3 bases: TGTGCCAGTAGTATAGCCGGGAACGGTGAAGCTTTCTTT. Its translation is CASSIAGNGEAFF.

The V call is TRBV4-2, the J call TRBJ1-4; perhaps TRBD1 as D (5 bases). V lost 3 bases to trimming and J lost 5 bases, with 10 bases between them. Germline V gene data show CDR1 as LGHNA and CDR2 as YNFKEQ. The CDR3 has 14 amino acids. This CDR3 reads CASSQRTQNEKLFF. DNA of the CDR3: TGTGCCAGCAGCCAGAGGACACAGAATGAAAAACTGTTTTTT.

This sequence joins TRBV4-2 and TRBJ1-1; no reliable D call. The CDR3 covers 13 residues. Germline CDR1 reads LGHNA; CDR2 reads YNFKEQ. The V end was cut by 0 bases, the J end by 6 bases, with 8 bases between. CDR3 amino acids: CASSQDWSPEAFF. As DNA, the CDR3 is TGTGCCAGCAGCCAAGATTGGAGCCCTGAAGCTTTCTTT.

The chain is built from TRBV11-2 and TRBJ2-7; 10 bases are a match to TRBD1. Looked up from germline, CDR1 is SGHAT and CDR2 is FQNNGV. V lost 4 bases, J lost 7 bases, and 10 bases stayed unmatched. The CDR3 extends over 15 amino acids. CDR3: CASSSGGQGLGEQYF. The CDR3 DNA reads TGTGCCAGCAGCTCGGGGGGACAGGGGTTGGGTGAGCAGTACTTC. The full variable domain, with the rest looked up from reference TRBV11-2 and TRBJ2-7, is EAGVAQSPRYKIIEKRQSVAFWCNPISGHATLYWYQQILGQGPKLLIQFQNNGVVDDSQLPKDRFSAERLKGVDSTLKIQPAKLEDSAVYLCASSSGGQGLGEQYFGPGTRLTVT.